This TCR beta chain is drawn from a study of monozygotic twins with inflammatory bowel disease. Concerning this clonotype itself: Its matching antigen is unknown.

Points from the study as a whole: T cell subtypes that differed could not be told apart. It was in IBD patients that TCRbeta diversity (inverse Simpson) was lower than in healthy co-twins.

The authors used about 3.5 ug of total RNA per TCR library. With the 5' RACE reads reprocessed, TCRdb shows one record per CDR3 protein and no DNA. Recorded for this sample: 190,000 or so distinct CDR3 sequences. The germline gives CDR1 DFQATT, CDR2 SNEGSKA (reference sequence). The CDR3 has 18 residues. The TCR was taken from a human donor with ulcerative colitis or Crohn's disease, or a healthy co-twin of an affected twin (not recorded which). Sequencing used blood. V usage is TRBV20-1 and J usage is TRBJ2-2; the TCRdb D gene call, TRBD2, has no DNA to confirm it. Here the CDR3 reads CSARDGTSGGQVAGELFF.